This T cell receptor (beta chain) appears in the sequencing data of a study of chemoradiotherapy in HPV16-positive cancers. Study-wide context: A couple of HPV16-positive patients' cells yielded candidate HPV-specific clones and common motifs. General observations from the study: During treatment, candidate HPV-specific clones and E7-related motifs expanded in tumor. Better recurrence-free survival went with HPV-responsive T-cell expansion in HPV16-positive patients.

Assay: immunoSEQ multiplex PCR; the TCRdb copy retains only in-frame clones and omits some. This table holds some 7,000 clones, approximately 91% found once. Details on this clone: Antigen specificity is unknown.

Over chemoradiotherapy, repertoires were sampled more than once. This sequence originates from a human donor with HPV-associated anogenital cancer. This material was acquired from a patient who underwent chemoradiotherapy.

The CDR3 region has the DNA TGCGCCACTATACAGGCGGATACGCAGTATTTT. Its translation is CATIQADTQYF. The V gene is TRBV10-2, the J gene TRBJ2-3; D might be TRBD1 (5 bases). With 10 bases removed from V and 6 bases from J, the gap between germline ends came to 11 bases. The CDR3 extends over 11 amino acids. The germline CDR1 and CDR2 sequences are WSHSY and SAAADI.